The rows below give T cell receptor beta chains drawn from one sample of a study of T-cell reconstitution after alpha-beta-depleted transplantation in children. TCRdb reprocessed the PCR reads via MiXCR and lists one record per CDR3 protein. The sample carries about 610,000 distinct CDR3 sequences, roughly 10% recorded once. Sequenced here: PBMCs from the stem cell graft donor, sampled from the stem cell graft. All receptors come from a human donor who donated a stem cell graft to a child with acute myeloid leukemia. Each CDR3 is given with its conserved first and last residue. Fields, in order: clone size, V gene, D gene, J gene, CDR3 protein, CDR3 DNA. The D gene is left open where the match is weak. Clone size is shown for a subset of rows, as once, few, many or a class of expanded clone.

>.|TRBV7-9|.|TRBJ2-5
CASSPMGYPQETQYF
TGTGCCAGCAGTCCTATGGGGTACCCCCAAGAGACCCAGTACTTC
>many|TRBV20-1|.|TRBJ2-5
CSARFREHETQYF
TGCAGTGCTAGATTTAGGGAGCACGAGACCCAGTACTTC
>few|TRBV9|.|TRBJ1-2
CASSVERQGFYGYTF
TGTGCCAGCAGCGTAGAACGTCAGGGCTTCTATGGCTACACCTTC
>few|TRBV5-6|.|TRBJ2-1
CASSLRTPGMFEQFF
TGTGCCAGCAGCTTAAGAACACCTGGAATGTTCGAGCAGTTCTTC
>few|TRBV3-1|.|TRBJ2-7
CASSQGGGTYEQYF
TGTGCCAGCAGCCAAGGTGGGGGGACGTACGAGCAGTACTTC
>.|TRBV12-3/TRBV12-4|.|TRBJ2-7
CASSLALLGRGNEQYF
TGTGCCAGCAGTTTAGCGCTATTGGGCAGGGGCAACGAGCAGTACTTC
>.|TRBV7-2|TRBD1|TRBJ1-5
CASSPGQGRFSNQPQHF
TGTGCCAGCAGCCCCGGACAGGGGAGGTTTAGCAATCAGCCCCAGCATTTT
>.|TRBV6-2/TRBV6-3|.|TRBJ2-1
CASRETPGLPYNEQFF
TGTGCCAGCAGAGAAACCCCGGGACTTCCCTACAATGAGCAGTTCTTC
>few|TRBV7-9|.|TRBJ2-5
CASRRAAVETQYF
TGTGCCAGCAGGCGGGCAGCCGTAGAGACCCAGTACTTC
>few|TRBV7-2|.|TRBJ2-7
CASSASSGLEQYF
TGTGCCAGCAGCGCCTCCTCGGGGCTTGAGCAGTACTTC
>.|TRBV9|.|TRBJ2-5
CASSVGLLAHQETQYF
TGTGCCAGCAGCGTAGGTTTGTTGGCTCACCAAGAGACCCAGTACTTC
>few|TRBV6-6|TRBD2|TRBJ2-1
CASRPAGGHEQFF
TGTGCCAGCAGACCCGCGGGGGGCCATGAGCAGTTCTTC
>.|TRBV4-2|.|TRBJ2-5
CASSQGQSKTQYF
TGTGCCAGCAGCCAAGGGCAGTCAAAGACCCAGTACTTC
>.|TRBV29-1|.|TRBJ2-7
CSVELLADSSYEQYF
TGCAGCGTTGAATTGCTAGCTGATAGCTCCTACGAGCAGTACTTC
>once|TRBV18|TRBD1|TRBJ2-7
CASSRQGASAYEQYF
TGTGCCAGCTCACGGCAGGGGGCGAGCGCCTACGAGCAGTACTTC
>few|TRBV5-1|.|TRBJ2-3
CASSPDSGSLQYF
TGCGCCAGCAGCCCGGACAGCGGGTCCTTGCAGTATTTT
>.|TRBV7-9|.|TRBJ2-1
CASSPSGAWNEQFF
TGTGCCAGCAGCCCATCGGGGGCATGGAATGAGCAGTTCTTC
>.|TRBV5-1|.|TRBJ2-3
CASSLVGAGTDTQYF
TGCGCCAGCAGCTTGGTGGGGGCGGGCACAGATACGCAGTATTTT
>.|TRBV28|TRBD2|TRBJ2-3
CASSLWASGRTDTQYF
TGTGCCAGCAGTTTATGGGCTAGCGGCCGCACAGATACGCAGTATTTT
>few|TRBV27|TRBD1|TRBJ1-1
CASSLNFGRGYTEAFF
TGTGCCAGCAGCTTAAACTTTGGCAGGGGGTACACTGAAGCTTTCTTT
>many|TRBV20-1|TRBD1|TRBJ2-7
CSARDVSGGMEGEQYF
TGCAGTGCTAGAGATGTGTCAGGGGGCATGGAGGGCGAGCAGTACTTC
>.|TRBV20-1|.|TRBJ2-1
CSARDDTSSHSYNEQFF
TGCAGTGCTAGAGACGATACTAGCTCCCACTCCTACAATGAGCAGTTCTTC
>once|TRBV29-1|TRBD2|TRBJ2-1
CSVEGLAGGRVSYNEQFF
TGCAGCGTTGAAGGACTAGCGGGAGGTCGGGTGTCTTACAATGAGCAGTTCTTC
>many|TRBV9|TRBD2|TRBJ2-7
CASSVEWGLSYEQYF
TGTGCCAGCAGCGTAGAGTGGGGACTATCCTACGAGCAGTACTTC
>many|TRBV20-1|TRBD2|TRBJ2-2
CSARTSGSPGELFF
TGCAGTGCTCGGACTAGCGGGAGCCCCGGGGAGCTGTTTTTT
>.|TRBV7-2|.|TRBJ1-2
CASSLSRSPYGYTF
TGTGCCAGCAGCTTATCTAGATCCCCATATGGCTACACCTTC
>.|TRBV12-3/TRBV12-4|.|TRBJ2-5
CASSLDPIFGRSAQYF
TGTGCCAGCAGTTTAGACCCTATCTTTGGCCGGAGTGCCCAGTACTTC
>few|TRBV15|TRBD1|TRBJ2-1
CATSRDLGQGGYNEQFF
TGTGCCACCAGCAGAGATCTGGGACAGGGTGGGTACAATGAGCAGTTCTTC
>few|TRBV10-3|.|TRBJ1-4
CAISEGPLRKLFF
TGTGCCATCAGTGAGGGGCCCTTGCGAAAACTGTTTTTT
>.|TRBV5-1|.|TRBJ2-5
CASSRAGQLETQYF
TGCGCCAGCAGCCGAGCAGGGCAGTTAGAGACCCAGTACTTC
>few|TRBV20-1|.|TRBJ2-1
CSATGVGEQFF
TGCAGTGCTACAGGGGTGGGGGAGCAGTTCTTC
>many|TRBV28|.|TRBJ1-2
CASSSRRMGYGYTF
TGTGCCAGCTCCTCGCGGCGGATGGGCTATGGCTACACCTTC
>few|TRBV7-9|.|TRBJ1-5
CASSSALNSNQPQHF
TGTGCCAGCAGCTCCGCCCTTAATAGCAATCAGCCCCAGCATTTT
>.|TRBV15|TRBD2|TRBJ2-1
CATRKGGGNEQFF
TGTGCCACCAGGAAGGGCGGGGGGAATGAGCAGTTCTTC
>many|TRBV2|.|TRBJ2-1
CASSEWGEQFF
TGTGCCAGCAGTGAATGGGGTGAGCAGTTCTTC
>once|TRBV12-3/TRBV12-4|TRBD1|TRBJ2-6
CASTTGTGRSGANVLTF
TGTGCCAGCACCACAGGGACAGGCCGCTCTGGGGCCAACGTCCTGACTTTC
>many|TRBV20-1|.|TRBJ2-7
CSGEKDSSYEQYF
TGCAGTGGAGAGAAGGATAGCTCCTACGAGCAGTACTTC
>many|TRBV4-3|.|TRBJ2-2
CASSKGFATGELFF
TGCGCCAGCAGCAAAGGATTTGCGACCGGGGAGCTGTTTTTT
>few|TRBV29-1|TRBD1|TRBJ2-1
CSVPRDRVALDEQFF
TGCAGCGTCCCCCGGGACAGGGTAGCCCTCGATGAGCAGTTCTTC
>many|TRBV24-1|TRBD2|TRBJ2-5
CATSDPREGQETQYF
TGTGCCACCAGTGATCCACGGGAGGGCCAAGAGACCCAGTACTTC
>many|TRBV29-1|TRBD1|TRBJ1-5
CSVRQGGQPQHF
TGCAGCGTCCGACAGGGCGGGCAGCCCCAGCATTTT
>.|TRBV20-1|TRBD2|TRBJ2-3
CSARRAGVTDTQYF
TGCAGTGCTAGACGAGCGGGAGTAACAGATACGCAGTATTTT
>.|TRBV12-3/TRBV12-4|.|TRBJ2-5
CASSYLSETQYF
TGTGCCAGCAGCTATCTATCGGAGACCCAGTACTTC
>many|TRBV7-9|.|TRBJ2-5
CASSLAQETQYF
TGTGCCAGCAGCTTGGCACAAGAGACCCAGTACTTC
>many|TRBV4-2|.|TRBJ2-1
CASSQEGRRLIPGEQFF
TGTGCCAGCAGCCAAGAAGGGCGGAGACTTATTCCTGGTGAGCAGTTCTTC
>few|TRBV7-9|TRBD2|TRBJ2-7
CASSLGLAGSNEQYF
TGTGCCAGCAGCTTAGGGCTAGCGGGATCCAACGAGCAGTACTTC
>.|TRBV28|.|TRBJ2-5
CASRRAEGQETQYF
TGTGCCAGCAGACGGGCTGAAGGCCAAGAGACCCAGTACTTC
>.|TRBV20-1|TRBD2|TRBJ2-1
CSARSLSGRGYNEQFF
TGCAGTGCTAGATCCCTTAGCGGGAGGGGGTACAATGAGCAGTTCTTC
>.|TRBV29-1|.|TRBJ2-1
CSVVGGTRGNEQFF
TGCAGCGTTGTTGGCGGAACCAGGGGAAATGAGCAGTTCTTC
>few|TRBV5-6|TRBD1|TRBJ2-7
CASSGPGTAYSYEQYF
TGTGCCAGCAGCGGACCCGGGACAGCCTATTCCTACGAGCAGTACTTC
>few|TRBV14|.|TRBJ1-2
CASSQGPEYGYTF
TGTGCCAGCAGCCAAGGCCCAGAGTATGGCTACACCTTC
>.|TRBV28|.|TRBJ1-4
CASSLVQHNEKLFF
TGTGCCAGCAGTTTAGTACAGCATAATGAAAAACTGTTTTTT
>.|TRBV29-1|.|TRBJ2-6
CSVEGRESGANVLTF
TGCAGCGTTGAAGGACGGGAATCTGGGGCCAACGTCCTGACTTTC
>many|TRBV6-5|.|TRBJ1-5
CASSPVGGPHQPQHF
TGTGCCAGCAGCCCCGTTGGAGGCCCTCATCAGCCCCAGCATTTT